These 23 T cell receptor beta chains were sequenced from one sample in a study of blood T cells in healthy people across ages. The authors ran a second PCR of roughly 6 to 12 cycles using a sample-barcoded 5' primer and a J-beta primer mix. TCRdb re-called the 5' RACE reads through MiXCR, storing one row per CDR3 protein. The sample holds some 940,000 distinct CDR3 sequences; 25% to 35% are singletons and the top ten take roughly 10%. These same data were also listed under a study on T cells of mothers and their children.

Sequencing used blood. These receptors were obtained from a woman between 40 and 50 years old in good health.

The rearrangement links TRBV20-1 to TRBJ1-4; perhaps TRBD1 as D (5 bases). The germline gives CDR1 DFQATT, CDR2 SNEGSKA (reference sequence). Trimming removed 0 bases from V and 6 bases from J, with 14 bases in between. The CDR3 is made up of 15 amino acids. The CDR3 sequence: CSARDRHRRYEKLFF. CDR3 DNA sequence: TGCAGTGCTAGAGATCGACACAGGAGGTATGAAAAACTGTTTTTT.

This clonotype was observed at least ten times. CDR3 sequence: CAISEQPGQEEQYF. The DNA of the CDR3 is TGTGCCATCAGTGAGCAACCGGGACAGGAGGAGCAGTACTTC. This rearrangement joins TRBV10-3 to TRBJ2-7; the match to TRBD1 covers 8 bases. The junction had 7 bases not matched to a gene; V was cut back by 2 bases and J by 7 bases. Per germline, CDR1 ENHRY and CDR2 SYGVKD. The CDR3 runs 14 residues.

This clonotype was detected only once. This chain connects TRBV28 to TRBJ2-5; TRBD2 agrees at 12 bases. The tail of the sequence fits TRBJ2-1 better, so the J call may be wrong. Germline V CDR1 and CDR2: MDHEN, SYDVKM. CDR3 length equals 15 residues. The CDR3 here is CASSLLAGGKETQFF. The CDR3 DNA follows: TGTGCCAGCAGTTTACTAGCGGGGGGGAAAGAGACCCAGTTCTTC.

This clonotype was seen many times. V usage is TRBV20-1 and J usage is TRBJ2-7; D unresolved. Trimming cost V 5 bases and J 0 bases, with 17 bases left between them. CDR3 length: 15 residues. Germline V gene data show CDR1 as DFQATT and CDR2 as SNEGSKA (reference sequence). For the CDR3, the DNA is TGCAGTGCTGACCACAGCTATAGGAGCTCCTACGAGCAGTACTTC. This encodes CSADHSYRSSYEQYF.

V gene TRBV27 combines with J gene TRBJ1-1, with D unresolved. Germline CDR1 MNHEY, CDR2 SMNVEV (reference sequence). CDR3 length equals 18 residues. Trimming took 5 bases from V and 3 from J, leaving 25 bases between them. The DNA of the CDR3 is TGTGCCAGCAGTCCCACAATTTTCCGCACGGGTTTTCACACTGAAGCTTTCTTT. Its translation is CASSPTIFRTGFHTEAFF.

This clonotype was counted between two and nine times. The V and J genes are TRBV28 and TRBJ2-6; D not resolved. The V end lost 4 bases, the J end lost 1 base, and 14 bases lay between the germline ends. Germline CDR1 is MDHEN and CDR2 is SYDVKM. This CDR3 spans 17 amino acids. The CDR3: CASSSTLGGSGANVLTF. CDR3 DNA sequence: TGTGCCAGCAGTTCGACTCTGGGTGGGTCTGGGGCCAACGTCCTGACTTTC.

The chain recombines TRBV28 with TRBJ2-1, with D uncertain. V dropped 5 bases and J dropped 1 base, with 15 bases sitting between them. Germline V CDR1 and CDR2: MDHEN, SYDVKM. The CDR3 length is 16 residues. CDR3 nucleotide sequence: TGTGCCAGCAGTCCTATTTTCGGCTTATCCTACAATGAGCAGTTCTTC. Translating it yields CASSPIFGLSYNEQFF.

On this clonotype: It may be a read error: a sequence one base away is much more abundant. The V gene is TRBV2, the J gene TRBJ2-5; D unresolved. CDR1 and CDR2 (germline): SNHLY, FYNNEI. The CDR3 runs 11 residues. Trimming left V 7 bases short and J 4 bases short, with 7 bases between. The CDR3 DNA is TGTGCCAGCACCGTTAGAGAGACCCAGTACTTC. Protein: CASTVRETQYF.

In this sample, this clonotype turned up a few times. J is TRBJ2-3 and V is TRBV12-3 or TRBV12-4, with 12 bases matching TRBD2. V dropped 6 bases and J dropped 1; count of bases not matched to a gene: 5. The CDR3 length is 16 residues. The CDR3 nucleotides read TGTGCCAGCAGAACTAGCGGGGGGACTGGCACAGATACGCAGTATTTT. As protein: CASRTSGGTGTDTQYF.

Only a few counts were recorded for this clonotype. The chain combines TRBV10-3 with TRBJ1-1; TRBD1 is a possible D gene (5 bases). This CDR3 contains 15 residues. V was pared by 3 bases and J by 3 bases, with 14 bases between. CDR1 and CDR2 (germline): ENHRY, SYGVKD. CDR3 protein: CAISETGRGDTEAFF. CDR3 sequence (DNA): TGTGCCATCAGTGAAACGGGACGGGGCGACACTGAAGCTTTCTTT.

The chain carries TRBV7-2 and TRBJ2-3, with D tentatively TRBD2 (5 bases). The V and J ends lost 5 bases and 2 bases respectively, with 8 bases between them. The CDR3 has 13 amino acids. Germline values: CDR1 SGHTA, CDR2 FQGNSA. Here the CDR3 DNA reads TGTGCCAGCAGCCGACTATTCACAGATACGCAGTATTTT. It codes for CASSRLFTDTQYF.

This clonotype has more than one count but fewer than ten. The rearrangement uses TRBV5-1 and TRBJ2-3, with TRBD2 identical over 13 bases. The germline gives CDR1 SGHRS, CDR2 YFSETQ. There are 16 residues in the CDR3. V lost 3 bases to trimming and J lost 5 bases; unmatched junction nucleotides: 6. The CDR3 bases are TGCGCCAGCAGCTGGAGGACTAGCGGGGGCCGAGATACGCAGTATTTT. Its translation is CASSWRTSGGRDTQYF.

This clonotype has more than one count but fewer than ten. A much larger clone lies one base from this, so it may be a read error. The CDR3 region is CASLGDGYGYTF. CDR3 DNA sequence: TGTGCCAGTTTGGGTGACGGCTATGGCTACACCTTC. The chain recombines TRBV12-3 or TRBV12-4 with TRBJ1-2; no firm D call. The CDR3 contains 12 residues. Deletions cut 9 bases from V and 4 bases from J, with 12 bases between.

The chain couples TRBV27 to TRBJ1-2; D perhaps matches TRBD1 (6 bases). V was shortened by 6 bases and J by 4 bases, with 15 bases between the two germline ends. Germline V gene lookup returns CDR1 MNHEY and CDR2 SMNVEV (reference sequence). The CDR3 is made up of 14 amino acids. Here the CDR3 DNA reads TGTGCCAGCAGCCCTACAGGGCGGTCCTATGGCTACACCTTC. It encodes CASSPTGRSYGYTF.

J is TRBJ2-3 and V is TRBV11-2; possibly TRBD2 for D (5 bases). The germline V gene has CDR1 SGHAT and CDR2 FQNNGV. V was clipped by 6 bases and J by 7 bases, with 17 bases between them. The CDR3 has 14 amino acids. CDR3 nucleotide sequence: TGTGCCAGCAGGGCGGGCGCACGGCCGAATACGCAGTATTTT. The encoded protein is CASRAGARPNTQYF.

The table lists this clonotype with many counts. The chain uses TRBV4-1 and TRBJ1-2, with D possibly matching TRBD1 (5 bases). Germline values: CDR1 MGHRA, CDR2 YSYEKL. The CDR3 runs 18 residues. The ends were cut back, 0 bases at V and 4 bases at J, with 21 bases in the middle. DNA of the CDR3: TGCGCCAGCAGCCAAGAAGCCCCGCGCGTGGGGGGAGTCTATGGCTACACCTTC. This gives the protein CASSQEAPRVGGVYGYTF.

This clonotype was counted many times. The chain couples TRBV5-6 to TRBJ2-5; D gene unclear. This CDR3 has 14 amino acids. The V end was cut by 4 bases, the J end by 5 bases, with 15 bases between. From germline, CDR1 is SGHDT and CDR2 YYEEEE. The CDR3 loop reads CASSPSGRQETQYF. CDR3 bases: TGTGCCAGCAGCCCCTCCGGCCGTCAGGAGACCCAGTACTTC.

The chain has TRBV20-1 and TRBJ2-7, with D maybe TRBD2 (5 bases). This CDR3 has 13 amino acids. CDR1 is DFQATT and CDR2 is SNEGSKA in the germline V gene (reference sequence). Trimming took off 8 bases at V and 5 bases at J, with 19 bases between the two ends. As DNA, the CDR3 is TGCAGTCCTACCGACGCGGGCAGCAACGAGCAGTACTTC. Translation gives CSPTDAGSNEQYF.

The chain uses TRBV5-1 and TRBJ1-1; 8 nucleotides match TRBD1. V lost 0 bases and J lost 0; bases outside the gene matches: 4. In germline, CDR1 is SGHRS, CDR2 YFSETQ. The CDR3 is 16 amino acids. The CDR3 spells CASSLAPGGLNTEAFF. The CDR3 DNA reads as TGCGCCAGCAGCTTGGCTCCAGGGGGCCTGAACACTGAAGCTTTCTTT.

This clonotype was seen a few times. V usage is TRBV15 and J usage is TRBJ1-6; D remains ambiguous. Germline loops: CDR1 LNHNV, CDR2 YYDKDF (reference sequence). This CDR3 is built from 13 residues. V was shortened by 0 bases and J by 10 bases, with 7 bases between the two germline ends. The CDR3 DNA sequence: TGTGCCACCAGCAGAGATCGGGAATCACCCCTCCACTTT. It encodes CATSRDRESPLHF.

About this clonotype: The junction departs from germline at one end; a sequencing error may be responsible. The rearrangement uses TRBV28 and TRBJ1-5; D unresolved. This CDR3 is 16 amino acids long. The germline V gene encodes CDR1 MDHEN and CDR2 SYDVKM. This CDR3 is CASSLIGGGTYQPRHF. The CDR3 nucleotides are TGTGCCAGCAGTTTAATAGGCGGAGGAACCTATCAGCCCCGGCATTTT.

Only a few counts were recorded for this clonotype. CDR3 sequence reads: CASSYIRNLNTEAFF. The CDR3 bases are TGTGCCAGCAGTTATATTAGGAATTTGAACACTGAAGCTTTCTTT. The chain has TRBV6-2 or TRBV6-3 and TRBJ1-1; D is ambiguous. Trimming cost V 3 bases and J 0 bases, with 11 bases left between them. Germline values: CDR1 MNHEY, CDR2 SVGEGT. The length of the CDR3 is 15 residues.

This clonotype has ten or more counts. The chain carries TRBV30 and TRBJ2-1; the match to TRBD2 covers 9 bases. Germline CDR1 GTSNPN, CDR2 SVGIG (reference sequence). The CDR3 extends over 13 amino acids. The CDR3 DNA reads TGTGCTCGCGGGGGGGGCTCCTACAATGAGCAGTTCTTC. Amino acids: CARGGGSYNEQFF. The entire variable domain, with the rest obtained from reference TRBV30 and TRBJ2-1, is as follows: SQTIHQWPATLVQPVGSPLSLECTVEGTSNPNLYWYRQAAGRGLQLLFYSVGIGQISSEVPQNLSASRPQDRQFILSSKKLLLSDSGFYLCARGGGSYNEQFFGPGTRLTVL.